This T cell receptor (beta chain) was documented in a study of T cells in Graves' hyperthyroidism and ophthalmopathy. V was pared by 4 bases and J by 5 bases, with 9 bases of the junction left unmatched. CDR1 MNHEY and CDR2 SVGAGI come from the germline V gene. The CDR3 runs 16 residues. Patients affected by ophthalmopathy presented a Clinical Activity Score of at least 3, a NOSPECS grade of at least 4, and disease duration below 3 months. Orbital computed tomography, thyroid ultrasound, serum thyroxine and TRAb, and clinical symptoms together informed the diagnoses. Amplification of TCR beta CDR3 regions was performed using RNA transcripts as template. First-round RT-PCR of the TCR CDR3 relied on the HTBI primer set. Via MiXCR, TCRdb re-called the multiplex PCR reads, giving one row per CDR3 protein. Of about 58,000 distinct CDR3 sequences in the sample, around half were seen once. This clonotype was seen repeatedly, ten times or more.

The sample was blood. This clonotype was obtained from a woman between 25 and 40 years old with Graves' ophthalmopathy. This chain links TRBV6-5 with TRBJ2-7, with TRBD2 matching 12 bases. As DNA, the CDR3 is TGTGCCAGCAGTTTCCAGACTAGCGGGAGAGGGAACGAGCAGTACTTC. This translates into CASSFQTSGRGNEQYF.